The present TCR beta chain was sequenced within a study of CD8 T cells in Susac syndrome. Study findings and constraints: The Susac syndrome CD4+ T cell repertoires displayed no clonal expansion.

RNA in amounts of roughly 0.5 to 1 ug was reverse transcribed with random hexamers. Each CDR3 protein is one row after TCRdb ran MiXCR on the immunoSEQ multiplex PCR reads. The table has more than 110,000 distinct CDR3 sequences, around 95% seen once. Patients with Susac syndrome met diagnostic criteria that were recently defined for definite or probable disease. TEMRA cells were FACS-enriched, unlike CD8+ and CD4+ T cells, which were negatively isolated. Note on this clonotype: What it binds is unknown. An end of the junction differs from the germline gene, which may be a read error.

The sequenced material came from CD4+ T cells from PBMCs. The clonotype originates from a human donor with Susac syndrome.

The CDR3 region is CASSSRGGPRVF. The CDR3 DNA sequence: TGTGCCAGCAGCTCTCGGGGGGGCCCTAGAGTCTTT. The rearrangement joins TRBV6-6 to TRBJ1-1; maybe TRBD1 (6 bases). This CDR3 comprises 12 residues. CDR1 MNHNY and CDR2 SVGAGI come from the germline V gene (reference sequence).